The entry below describes one T cell receptor (beta chain). Its antigen is undetermined. A read error may explain this, as a much larger clone is one base away. Starting from 500 ng of total RNA, TCR beta cDNA was produced with a primer in the constant region. Modified slightly, ARM-PCR produced TCR beta libraries over three nested multiplex PCR rounds. A C-beta reverse primer was combined with TRBV1-TRBV30 forward primers in the first two PCR rounds, and each round had around 11 cycles. TCRdb re-called the multiplex PCR reads with MiXCR, one entry per CDR3 protein. The sample carries roughly 180,000 distinct CDR3 sequences, approximately 60% recorded once. The data originate from a study of tumor-infiltrating lymphocytes in primary liver carcinoma. Researchers drew blood RNA from unsorted whole blood and extracted germline DNA as well. Notes on the study in general: The study used bulk unsorted samples and so did not compare CD4+ and CD8+ repertoires. Relative to blood, tumors carried a significantly larger fraction of the repertoire in their top 250 clones (p = 0.039).

The CDR3 has 13 amino acids. Looked up from germline, CDR1 is SGHAT and CDR2 is FQNNGV. V is TRBV11-2 and J is TRBJ2-5; D remains unclear. Input material: peripheral blood. This clonotype was obtained from a man in his forties with primary liver carcinoma and hepatitis B virus infection. CDR3 sequence: CANSFSGWETQYF. CDR3 nucleotide sequence: TGTGCCAACAGCTTCTCGGGCTGGGAGACCCAGTACTTC.